These 21 T cell receptor beta chains share one sample of origin, sequenced in a study of patients and donors after allogeneic stem cell transplantation. In TCRdb, the RT-PCR reads were re-called with MiXCR into one record per CDR3 protein. Of around 82,000 distinct CDR3 sequences in the sample, 4.5% to 5% were seen once. Sequenced material: blood, either unsorted or a sorted T cell fraction (not recorded which). The source is a human donor who was either an allogeneic HSCT recipient or a stem cell or donor lymphocyte infusion donor (not recorded which). It is not recorded whose cells these are; they may come from a transplant donor.

Ten or more counts support this clonotype. The chain joins TRBV19 to TRBJ1-5; possible D gene TRBD1, 6 bases. Germline CDR1 LNHDA, CDR2 SQIVND (reference sequence). The CDR3 sequence is 13 residues long. Between the trimmed V and J ends, which lost 10 bases and 4 bases, there was a span of 14 bases. The CDR3 sequence is CATGDTRNQPQHF. The CDR3 nucleotides read TGTGCCACCGGGGACACGCGGAATCAGCCCCAGCATTTT.

This clonotype has ten or more counts. V and J are TRBV28 and TRBJ2-7; 7 bases fit TRBD2. This CDR3 region has 15 residues. V shed 6 bases and J 5 bases; nucleotides not matched to a gene: 13. Germline CDR1 reads MDHEN; CDR2 reads SYDVKM. In nucleotides, the CDR3 is TGTGCCAGCAGCCAGATAGAGCGGGATGGGGACGAGCAGTACTTC. Its protein product is CASSQIERDGDEQYF.

The chain has TRBV3-1 and TRBJ2-1; D uncertain. Germline loops: CDR1 LGHDT, CDR2 YNNKEL (reference sequence). The CDR3 has 15 residues. Trimming cost V 0 bases and J 4 bases, with 10 bases left between them. In DNA, the CDR3 is TGTGCCAGCAGCCAAGAACTAACGGAATACAATGAGCAGTTCTTC. This sequence encodes CASSQELTEYNEQFF.

This clonotype was seen at least ten times. The chain links TRBV30 to TRBJ1-1; no clear D gene. Trimming pared 4 bases from V and 1 base from J, leaving 4 bases between. CDR1 is GTSNPN and CDR2 is SVGIG in the germline V gene (reference sequence). The CDR3 contains 11 residues. The CDR3 spells CAWMRNTEAFF. CDR3 bases: TGTGCCTGGATGAGGAACACTGAAGCTTTCTTT.

This clonotype was found many times. V is TRBV2 and J is TRBJ1-5; the match to TRBD1 covers 7 bases. CDR1 and CDR2 from the germline V gene are SNHLY and FYNNEI. This CDR3 comprises 13 residues. Germline trimming cut 10 bases from V and 3 bases from J; bases unmatched to any gene: 6. The CDR3 sequence: CATRDSLNQPQHF. The DNA for the CDR3 is TGTGCCACCCGGGACAGTCTCAATCAGCCCCAGCATTTT.

CDR3 in DNA: TGTGCCAGCTCACCGGGACCGGAATACGAGCAGTACTTC. Protein product: CASSPGPEYEQYF. The genes are TRBV18 and TRBJ2-7; D might be TRBD1 or TRBD2, each matching 5 bases. The CDR3 has 13 residues. The V gene lost 3 bases and the J gene lost 4 bases, with 10 bases spanning the gap. In germline, CDR1 is KGHSH, CDR2 LQKENI.

This clonotype was detected a few times. V gene TRBV7-3 combines with J gene TRBJ2-1; 10 positions match TRBD2. The CDR3 sequence is 15 residues long. The J segment lost 8 bases and the V segment lost 5 bases, leaving 9 bases of the junction unmatched. Germline CDR1 is SGHTA and CDR2 is FQGTGA. CDR3 bases: TGTGCCAGCAGCCTTCAAGCGGGGGGGCCACATGAGCAGTTCTTC. Amino acid sequence: CASSLQAGGPHEQFF.

This clonotype has a handful of counts. The rearrangement links TRBV6-2 or TRBV6-3 to TRBJ2-2, with TRBD1 matching 7 bases. The CDR3 extends over 13 amino acids. V shed 7 bases, J shed 6 bases, and the junction held 5 bases outside the gene matches. CDR1 and CDR2 from the germline V gene are MNHEY and SVGEGT. The CDR3 here is CASIRQGAGELFF. In DNA form, the CDR3 reads TGTGCCAGCATAAGGCAGGGGGCCGGGGAGCTGTTTTTT.

The chain joins TRBV3-1 to TRBJ2-1, with D uncertain. Deletions cut 2 bases from V and 1 base from J, with 6 bases between. Germline V gives CDR1 LGHDT, CDR2 YNNKEL (reference sequence). The CDR3 spans 14 residues. The CDR3 sequence: CASSQIGSYNEQFF. The DNA of the CDR3 is TGTGCCAGCAGCCAAATAGGGTCCTACAATGAGCAGTTCTTC.

The chain uses TRBV6-1 and TRBJ2-2, with TRBD1 matching over 9 bases. CDR1 MNHNS and CDR2 SASEGT come from the germline V gene. The J segment lost 7 bases and the V segment lost 5 bases, leaving 11 bases of the junction unmatched. The CDR3 is 16 residues long. The CDR3 spells CASSPTGGSVNGELFF. The CDR3 coding sequence is TGTGCCAGCAGTCCCACAGGGGGCAGTGTTAACGGGGAGCTGTTTTTT.

This clonotype has ten or more counts. The chain combines TRBV7-9 with TRBJ2-7; 8 bases fit TRBD2. The CDR3 consists of 15 residues. The germline CDR1 and CDR2 sequences are SEHNR and FQNEAQ (reference sequence). The J segment lost 6 bases and the V segment lost 1 base, leaving 8 bases of the junction unmatched. CDR3 in amino acids: CASSLVRGGDIEQYF. The CDR3 nucleotides are TGTGCCAGCAGCTTAGTACGGGGGGGTGATATCGAGCAGTACTTC.

This clonotype showed up just a few times. The rearrangement uses TRBV20-1 and TRBJ2-5; tentative D call: TRBD1 (5 bases). Germline V gives CDR1 DFQATT, CDR2 SNEGSKA (reference sequence). With 3 bases removed from V and 5 bases from J, the gap between germline ends came to 16 bases. The CDR3 is 14 amino acids. CDR3 bases: TGCAGTGCTAGCGCCCGGCAGGGAATGGAGACCCAGTACTTC. Its protein product is CSASARQGMETQYF.

This clonotype came up a few times. The rearrangement uses TRBV12-3 or TRBV12-4 and TRBJ1-1; D uncertain. V was trimmed by 3 bases and J by 3 bases, leaving 2 bases between them. The CDR3 is made up of 11 amino acids. As DNA, the CDR3 is TGTGCCAGCAGTTTGTACACTGAAGCTTTCTTT. Translated, it gives CASSLYTEAFF.

This clonotype was observed many times. This rearrangement joins TRBV4-1 to TRBJ2-6; D tentatively fits TRBD1 or TRBD2 (7 bases each). Trimming took off 3 bases at V and 1 base at J, with 13 bases between the two ends. This CDR3 is built from 17 residues. Germline loops: CDR1 MGHRA, CDR2 YSYEKL. The CDR3: CASSQGRGGSGANVLTF. The CDR3 bases are TGCGCCAGCAGCCAGGGCAGGGGGGGTTCTGGGGCCAACGTCCTGACTTTC.

This clonotype was recorded many times. This chain links TRBV6-1 with TRBJ2-3; 13 nucleotides line up with TRBD2. Unmatched junction bases numbered 4, after V lost 6 bases and J lost 4 bases. The germline CDR1 and CDR2 sequences are MNHNS and SASEGT. This CDR3 region has 15 residues. The DNA of the CDR3 is TGTGCCAGCAGACAACTAGCGGGGGGGCCAGATACGCAGTATTTT. It is translated as CASRQLAGGPDTQYF.

This clonotype was seen ten or more times. The V and J genes are TRBV5-1 and TRBJ2-6, with D unresolved. The V and J ends lost 1 base and 1 base respectively, with 6 bases between them. Per the germline V gene, CDR1 is SGHRS and CDR2 is YFSETQ. This CDR3 has 15 residues. The DNA of the CDR3 is TGCGCCAGCAGCTTGATGGCGTCTGGGGCCAACGTCCTGACTTTC. Translation: CASSLMASGANVLTF. The entire variable domain, with the rest obtained from reference TRBV5-1 and TRBJ2-6, is as follows: KAGVTQTPRYLIKTRGQQVTLSCSPISGHRSVSWYQQTPGQGLQFLFEYFSETQRNKGNFPGRFSGRQFSNSRSEMNVSTLELGDSALYLCASSLMASGANVLTFGAGSRLTVL.

This clonotype was counted many times. The V and J genes are TRBV15 and TRBJ2-2; TRBD2 agrees at 9 bases. With 1 base clipped from V and 12 bases from J, the junction kept 6 bases outside the gene matches. The germline CDR1 and CDR2 sequences are LNHNV and YYDKDF (reference sequence). The CDR3 runs to 14 residues. CDR3 nucleotides: TGTGCCACCAGCAGAGCGGGCGGGGGGGCCAAGCTGTTTTTT. Amino acids: CATSRAGGGAKLFF.

The table lists this clonotype with many counts. This chain joins TRBV28 and TRBJ1-1; no reliable D call. Germline V lookup: CDR1 MDHEN, CDR2 SYDVKM. V gave up 6 bases and J gave up 4 bases, with 18 bases separating them. The CDR3 covers 15 residues. CDR3 DNA sequence: TGTGCCAGCAGCTCCGGTACGTTTATGGGCACTGAAGCTTTCTTT. This codes for CASSSGTFMGTEAFF.

This clonotype was detected ten times or more. V gene TRBV27 combines with J gene TRBJ2-7; D tentatively fits TRBD1 or TRBD2 (6 bases each). The CDR3 has 17 amino acids. Trimming pared 5 bases from V and 0 bases from J, leaving 20 bases between. Germline V gene lookup returns CDR1 MNHEY and CDR2 SMNVEV (reference sequence). The CDR3 DNA sequence: TGTGCCAGCAGTCCGATCCCCGGGGGCCGAGTCTCCTACGAGCAGTACTTC. Protein sequence: CASSPIPGGRVSYEQYF.

The chain has TRBV5-1 and TRBJ1-4, with D perhaps TRBD1 (6 bases). Germline V gives CDR1 SGHRS, CDR2 YFSETQ. The CDR3 has 15 residues. V was trimmed by 0 bases and J by 3 bases, leaving 9 bases between them. The CDR3 region is CASSLAGAANEKLFF. The CDR3 bases are TGCGCCAGCAGCTTGGCAGGGGCGGCTAATGAAAAACTGTTTTTT.

This clonotype has ten or more counts. CDR3 sequence reads: CASKRETQYF. CDR3 DNA sequence: TGTGCCAGCAAGCGGGAGACCCAGTACTTC. This chain uses TRBV2 with TRBJ2-5, with D perhaps matching TRBD2 (5 bases). Between the trimmed V and J ends, which lost 7 bases and 5 bases, there was a span of 5 bases. The germline V gene has CDR1 SNHLY and CDR2 FYNNEI. CDR3 length: 10 residues.